This T cell receptor (beta chain) was documented in a study of post-analysis software for immune sequencing data. Across the whole study: As for disease course, relapsing-remitting, secondary progressive and progressive-relapsing multiple sclerosis were all included.

The TCR beta cDNA libraries carried unique molecular identifiers. Out of about 0.95 to 10 million T cells, a few hundred thousand cDNA molecules were generated. MiXCR was run by TCRdb on the PCR reads, yielding one entry per CDR3 protein. The sample shows hundreds of thousands of distinct CDR3 sequences, approximately 46% of them seen only once. This clonotype was recorded a few times. Its antigen is still unknown. Findings and limits, study-wide: The five TRBV segments detected at higher frequency in patients than in controls included TRBV5-6, TRBV5-1 and TRBV20-1. Those with multiple sclerosis, the patient group, showed significantly lower normalized Chao1 diversity than controls.

V shed 2 bases, J shed 7 bases, and the junction held 11 bases outside the gene matches. The CDR3 has 16 residues. CDR1 LGHNA and CDR2 YNFKEQ come from the germline V gene. J is TRBJ2-1 and V is TRBV4-2; 7 bases line up with TRBD2. This sequence originates from a girl aged 10 to 17 with multiple sclerosis. What was sequenced was blood. The CDR3 loop is CASSQRAGTILNEQFF. The DNA of the CDR3 is TGTGCCAGCAGCCAACGTGCCGGGACTATTTTGAATGAGCAGTTCTTC.